This entry lists 3 T cell receptor beta chains sequenced from one sample in a study of blood T cells in healthy people across ages. Sample-barcoded 5' priming and a J-beta primer mix drove a second PCR of about 6 to 12 cycles. TCRdb re-analysed the 5' RACE reads in MiXCR, keeping a single row per CDR3 protein. The sample contains hundreds of thousands of distinct CDR3 sequences, approximately 30% of which appear only once. Input material: blood. These receptor sequences come from a woman older than 75 in good health.

This clonotype showed up many times. This chain joins TRBV29-1 and TRBJ2-7, with 9 positions matching TRBD1. Germline V gene data show CDR1 as SQVTM and CDR2 as ANQGSEA. V gave up 0 bases and J gave up 4 bases; unmatched junction bases: 7. The CDR3 extends over 15 amino acids. The CDR3 here is CSVEDPVGQGYEQYF. CDR3 in DNA: TGCAGCGTTGAAGATCCCGTCGGACAGGGGTACGAGCAGTACTTC.

This clonotype was seen repeatedly, ten times or more. The chain couples TRBV9 to TRBJ2-3, with 13 bases that match TRBD2. This CDR3 region has 18 residues. Germline CDR1 reads SGDLS; CDR2 reads YYNGEE. The V and J ends lost 4 bases and 0 bases, in that order; junction bases with no gene match: 8. CDR3 amino acids: CASSLGLAGRFSTDTQYF. CDR3 bases: TGTGCCAGCAGCTTGGGACTAGCGGGGAGGTTTAGCACAGATACGCAGTATTTT.

The V call is TRBV29-1, the J call TRBJ1-2; 7 bases line up with TRBD1. This CDR3 contains 15 residues. Germline assignment: CDR1 SQVTM and CDR2 ANQGSEA. With 4 bases clipped from V and 6 bases from J, the junction kept 14 bases outside the gene matches. CDR3 region: CSVASYDRATDGYTF. The CDR3 nucleotides are TGCAGCGTTGCTTCCTACGACAGGGCTACGGATGGCTACACCTTC.